The 26 T cell receptor beta chains presented below share a single source sample, sequenced in a study of blood T cell repertoires in COVID-19. Clones were read by immunoSEQ multiplex PCR, and TCRdb kept only the in-frame ones, dropping some. The sample has 100,000 or so clones; more than 85% are singletons. Sequences were obtained from peripheral blood. Receptors were obtained from a human donor with acute or convalescent COVID-19. The donor label of this sample is uncertain.

The rearrangement uses TRBV6-2 or TRBV6-3 and TRBJ2-1, with no clear D. The CDR3 length is 13 residues. With 3 bases removed from V and 8 bases from J, the gap between germline ends came to 11 bases. Per the germline V gene, CDR1 is MNHEY and CDR2 is SVGEGT. As DNA, the CDR3 is TGTGCCAGCAGTTATCTAGATCTAGATGAGCAGTTCTTC. Protein sequence: CASSYLDLDEQFF.

The chain uses TRBV5-6 and TRBJ2-3; TRBD2 agrees at 9 bases. The CDR3 loop spans 16 amino acids. V dropped 0 bases and J dropped 5; count of bases not matched to a gene: 7. Germline loops: CDR1 SGHDT, CDR2 YYEEEE. CDR3 protein: CASSLVLAGTGDTQYF. In nucleotides, the CDR3 is TGTGCCAGCAGCTTGGTTCTAGCGGGAACGGGAGATACGCAGTATTTT.

The chain combines TRBV18 with TRBJ2-3; 7 nucleotides align to TRBD2. The germline gives CDR1 KGHSH, CDR2 LQKENI. The CDR3 is 16 amino acids. V was pared by 0 bases and J by 1 base, with 4 bases of the junction left unmatched. CDR3 bases: TGTGCCAGCTCACCACCGGGAAGCGGGGGCACAGATACGCAGTATTTT. This translates into CASSPPGSGGTDTQYF.

The rearrangement joins TRBV5-6 to TRBJ1-1, with TRBD1 as a possible D gene (5 bases). Germline CDR1 and CDR2: SGHDT and YYEEEE. V lost 6 bases to trimming and J lost 3 bases, with 21 bases between them. The CDR3 runs 16 residues. In nucleotides, the CDR3 is TGTGCCAGCACCCTCGTAGGACAAACGGGGGACACTGAAGCTTTCTTT. Translated: CASTLVGQTGDTEAFF. Full variable domain (missing parts from reference TRBV5-6 and TRBJ1-1): DAGVTQSPTHLIKTRGQQVTLRCSPKSGHDTVSWYQQALGQGPQFIFQYYEEEERQRGNFPDRFSGHQFPNYSSELNVNALLLGDSALYLCASTLVGQTGDTEAFFGQGTRLTVV.

This chain uses TRBV6-6 with TRBJ1-4; TRBD1 is a possible D gene (5 bases). CDR3 length: 14 amino acids. The germline V and J ends were trimmed by 7 bases and 10 bases, with 19 bases remaining between them. Germline CDR1 and CDR2: MNHNY and SVGAGI (reference sequence). CDR3 in DNA: TGTGCCAGCACCTTGGTACTGGGGCCTGGAAAACTGTTTTTT. Its translation: CASTLVLGPGKLFF.

The chain carries TRBV10-3 and TRBJ2-2; TRBD1 might be the D (5 bases). The CDR3 contains 13 residues. Germline CDR1 reads ENHRY; CDR2 reads SYGVKD. Deletions cut 10 bases from V and 5 bases from J, with 14 bases between. CDR3 DNA sequence: TGTGCCACCCGGGCGCAGGGAACCGGGGAGCTGTTTTTT. Amino acid sequence: CATRAQGTGELFF.

J is TRBJ2-5 and V is TRBV7-6; 9 positions agree with TRBD2. This CDR3 has 16 residues. Per the germline V gene, CDR1 is SGHVS and CDR2 is FNYEAQ. Losses at the gene ends were 2 bases for V and 4 bases for J; bases not matched to a gene: 8. CDR3 in amino acids: CASSLRLAVFRETQYF. The CDR3 nucleotides are TGTGCCAGCAGCTTACGACTAGCGGTCTTCAGAGAGACCCAGTACTTC. The full variable domain, in which reference TRBV7-6 and TRBJ2-5 provide the parts outside the CDR3, is GAGVSQSPRYKVTKRGQDVALRCDPISGHVSLYWYRQALGQGPEFLTYFNYEAQQDKSGLPNDRFSAERPEGSISTLTIQRTEQRDSAMYRCASSLRLAVFRETQYFGPGTRLLVL.

The chain links TRBV7-3 to TRBJ2-1, with 9 bases fitting TRBD2. Trimming cost V 0 bases and J 6 bases; bases outside gene matches: 6. The CDR3 has 16 amino acids. The germline gives CDR1 SGHTA, CDR2 FQGTGA. The CDR3 sequence: CASSLTASGTVNEQFF. CDR3 nucleotides: TGTGCCAGCAGCTTAACTGCTAGCGGGACCGTCAATGAGCAGTTCTTC.

The chain joins TRBV18 to TRBJ2-3; D is unresolved. CDR3 length: 14 residues. V dropped 5 bases and J dropped 2 bases, with 11 bases sitting between them. Germline V gene sequence: CDR1 KGHSH, CDR2 LQKENI. DNA of the CDR3: TGTGCCAGCTCAGAGAGAGATAACACAGATACGCAGTATTTT. It specifies CASSERDNTDTQYF.

The chain is built from TRBV10-1 and TRBJ2-7; 8 bases map to TRBD1. The germline V gene has CDR1 WNHNN and CDR2 SYGVQD (reference sequence). This CDR3 region has 14 residues. V lost 6 bases and J lost 3; bases outside the gene matches: 7. For the CDR3, the DNA is TGCGCCAGCAGCCAGACAGGGGAATTCTACGAGCAGTACTTC. Its translation is CASSQTGEFYEQYF.

The chain links TRBV2 to TRBJ1-5; 7 bases are a match to TRBD1. CDR3 length: 14 amino acids. Germline CDR1 reads SNHLY; CDR2 reads FYNNEI. After removal of 6 bases from V and 7 bases from J, the junction contained 9 bases not matched to a gene. CDR3 loop: CASSRTGGGQPQHF. DNA for the CDR3: TGTGCCAGCAGCCGGACAGGAGGGGGCCAGCCCCAGCATTTT.

This clone was detected once. V usage is TRBV30 and J usage is TRBJ2-3, with D perhaps matching TRBD2 (6 bases). The length of the CDR3 is 16 residues. Germline V CDR1 and CDR2: GTSNPN, SVGIG (reference sequence). Trimming cost V 0 bases and J 4 bases, with 17 bases left between them. CDR3 in DNA: TGTGCCTGGAGTGTAGGACGGGGAGGAATTGCAGATACGCAGTATTTT. Translation gives CAWSVGRGGIADTQYF.

This chain uses TRBV28 with TRBJ2-7, with 7 bases fitting TRBD1. The CDR3 contains 14 residues. With V trimmed by 6 bases and J by 3 bases, 8 bases remained unmatched. Germline loops: CDR1 MDHEN, CDR2 SYDVKM. CDR3 in amino acids: CASRPTGVGYEQYF. CDR3 bases: TGTGCCAGCAGACCCACAGGGGTTGGCTACGAGCAGTACTTC.

This clone was seen a handful of times. This chain links TRBV27 with TRBJ1-2; 7 positions agree with TRBD1. CDR1 is MNHEY and CDR2 is SMNVEV in the germline V gene (reference sequence). The J segment lost 12 bases and the V segment lost 3 bases, leaving 7 bases of the junction unmatched. The CDR3 length is 12 residues. The CDR3 loop is CASSLTGQFHTF. The CDR3 DNA reads TGTGCCAGCAGTTTGACGGGACAGTTCCACACCTTC.

This rearrangement joins TRBV6-5 to TRBJ1-2, with D perhaps matching TRBD1 (6 bases). The CDR3 spans 15 residues. V dropped 6 bases and J dropped 3 bases, with 17 bases sitting between them. Looked up from germline, CDR1 is MNHEY and CDR2 is SVGAGI. This CDR3 reads CASRRSSTGYYGYTF. In nucleotides, the CDR3 is TGTGCCAGCAGACGTTCCTCGACAGGCTACTATGGCTACACCTTC.

The rearrangement uses TRBV18 and TRBJ2-7, with D possibly matching TRBD1 (5 bases). CDR1 is KGHSH, CDR2 LQKENI, per germline. V was cut by 4 bases and J by 3 bases, with 10 bases left in between. This CDR3 region has 13 residues. This CDR3 reads CASSRDSNYEQYF. CDR3 coding DNA: TGTGCCAGCTCACGCGACAGTAACTACGAGCAGTACTTC.

The rearrangement links TRBV28 to TRBJ2-1; D gene unclear. This CDR3 spans 11 amino acids. Germline loops: CDR1 MDHEN, CDR2 SYDVKM. The V end was cut by 6 bases, the J end by 10 bases, with 10 bases between. The CDR3 DNA reads as TGTGCCAGCAGGAGTAGTACGGAGCAGTTCTTC. This translates into CASRSSTEQFF.

The chain recombines TRBV18 with TRBJ2-1; a possible D gene is TRBD2 (6 bases). Trimming left V 3 bases short and J 8 bases short, with 17 bases between. CDR1 is KGHSH and CDR2 is LQKENI in the germline V gene. The CDR3 loop spans 15 amino acids. CDR3 sequence: CASSPPGVGYDEQFF. The CDR3, as DNA: TGTGCCAGCTCACCGCCGGGGGTAGGGTACGATGAGCAGTTCTTC.

The chain couples TRBV7-2 to TRBJ2-2; possibly TRBD1 for D (6 bases). This CDR3 has 14 residues. CDR1 and CDR2 (germline): SGHTA, FQGNSA. V lost 6 bases, J lost 3 bases, and 11 bases lay in between. The CDR3, as DNA: TGTGCCAGCAGGGAACAGGGTTACACCGGGGAGCTGTTTTTT. Encoded protein: CASREQGYTGELFF.

The chain links TRBV6-6 to TRBJ1-2; tentative D call: TRBD1 (5 bases). Per germline, CDR1 MNHNY and CDR2 SVGAGI (reference sequence). This CDR3 has 14 residues. Trimming stripped 7 bases from V and 4 bases from J, with 16 bases between. CDR3 protein: CASTQRQGGYGYTF. DNA of the CDR3: TGTGCCAGCACCCAAAGGCAGGGTGGCTATGGCTACACCTTC.

CDR3 in DNA: TGTGCCAGTAGTATCCGGACCACAGGGGGCTTTGGAAACACCATATATTTT. The encoded protein is CASSIRTTGGFGNTIYF. V and J are TRBV19 and TRBJ1-3; TRBD1 aligns across 9 bases. V dropped 3 bases and J dropped 3; count of bases not matched to a gene: 9. CDR3 length: 17 residues. Germline values: CDR1 LNHDA, CDR2 SQIVND (reference sequence).

V gene TRBV6-5 combines with J gene TRBJ2-2, with a possible D match to TRBD1 (6 bases). Germline CDR1 is MNHEY and CDR2 is SVGAGI. The V and J ends lost 4 bases and 7 bases respectively, with 16 bases between them. The CDR3 runs to 15 residues. CDR3 DNA sequence: TGTGCCAGCAGTTCAGGACAGTTTAGGAACGGGGAGCTGTTTTTT. Translating it yields CASSSGQFRNGELFF.

This clone occurred a few times. The chain is built from TRBV9 and TRBJ2-7, with 13 positions matching TRBD2. The germline CDR1 and CDR2 sequences are SGDLS and YYNGEE. The length of the CDR3 is 15 residues. V lost 3 bases to trimming and J lost 7 bases; unmatched junction nucleotides: 7. DNA of the CDR3: TGTGCCAGCAGCGCCGGGACTAGCGGGATAGGAGAGCAGTACTTC. It codes for CASSAGTSGIGEQYF. The whole variable domain, filled in from reference TRBV9 and TRBJ2-7, reads DSGVTQTPKHLITATGQRVTLRCSPRSGDLSVYWYQQSLDQGLQFLIQYYNGEERAKGNILERFSAQQFPDLHSELNLSSLELGDSALYFCASSAGTSGIGEQYFGPGTRLTVT.

The rearrangement uses TRBV3-1 (or the pseudogene TRBV3-2) and TRBJ2-3; TRBD2 might be the D (5 bases). CDR3 size: 15 residues. The germline V gene has CDR1 LGHDT and CDR2 YNNKEL (reference sequence). Trimming took off 3 bases at V and 5 bases at J, with 15 bases between the two ends. DNA for the CDR3: TGTGCCAGCAGCCACCGGACCGGGATTGGAGATACGCAGTATTTT. Amino acid sequence: CASSHRTGIGDTQYF.

V is TRBV28 and J is TRBJ1-5, with 10 bases lining up with TRBD1. Germline-derived CDR1 and CDR2 are MDHEN and SYDVKM. The junction had 3 bases not matched to a gene; V was cut back by 5 bases and J by 5 bases. The CDR3 loop spans 14 amino acids. The CDR3 loop is CASSHGQGDQPQHF. The CDR3 DNA follows: TGTGCCAGCAGTCACGGACAGGGGGATCAGCCCCAGCATTTT.

The chain combines TRBV28 with TRBJ2-7, with 9 bases identical to TRBD1. The CDR3 is 14 residues long. Germline CDR1 MDHEN, CDR2 SYDVKM. V lost 5 bases to trimming and J lost 4 bases; unmatched junction nucleotides: 6. This CDR3 is CASSHGTGTYEQYF. CDR3 in DNA: TGTGCCAGCAGTCACGGGACAGGGACTTACGAGCAGTACTTC.